Presented here are 17 T cell receptor beta chains from one specimen sequenced in a study of T cells in localized non-small cell lung cancer. Sequencing used immunoSEQ multiplex PCR; TCRdb keeps in-frame clones, though not all of them. Among about 35,000 clones listed, 85% to 95% were seen once. Material: peripheral blood mononuclear cells, obtained before any cancer treatment. Receptors originate from a female donor of 60 years or more with stage II lung adenocarcinoma.

This clone has only a few counts. CDR3 in amino acids: CASSPRADWNTEAFF. CDR3 sequence (DNA): TGCGCCAGCAGCCCCCGGGCAGACTGGAACACTGAAGCTTTCTTT. The chain has TRBV5-1 and TRBJ1-1; the D is unclear. CDR1 and CDR2 from the germline V gene are SGHRS and YFSETQ. The CDR3 length is 15 residues. V lost 4 bases to trimming and J lost 1 base, with 14 bases between them.

V usage is TRBV29-1 and J usage is TRBJ1-3; D call uncertain. Germline CDR1 reads SQVTM; CDR2 reads ANQGSEA. V lost 3 bases and J lost 0, with 9 bases in between. The CDR3 extends over 14 amino acids. CDR3 sequence (DNA): TGCAGCGTTGACCCACAAGACTCTGGAAACACCATATATTTT. Translated: CSVDPQDSGNTIYF.

The V and J genes are TRBV7-2 and TRBJ2-7; D remains unclear. This CDR3 is built from 12 residues. CDR1 and CDR2 from the germline V gene are SGHTA and FQGNSA. V was trimmed by 5 bases and J by 9 bases, leaving 14 bases between them. The CDR3: CASSPPQVAQYF. The CDR3 DNA follows: TGTGCCAGCAGCCCCCCCCAGGTGGCGCAGTACTTC.

This clone was seen a single time. The chain has TRBV5-1 and TRBJ2-5, with D possibly TRBD2 on 6 matching bases. The CDR3 is made up of 14 amino acids. V gave up 5 bases and J gave up 1 base, with 12 bases separating them. CDR1 is SGHRS and CDR2 is YFSETQ in the germline V gene. The CDR3 DNA reads as TGCGCCAGCAGAAGACGGGAGCTCCAAGAGACCCAGTACTTC. It is translated as CASRRRELQETQYF. The variable domain in full, completed from reference TRBV5-1 and TRBJ2-5, reads KAGVTQTPRYLIKTRGQQVTLSCSPISGHRSVSWYQQTPGQGLQFLFEYFSETQRNKGNFPGRFSGRQFSNSRSEMNVSTLELGDSALYLCASRRRELQETQYFGPGTRLLVL.

The genes are TRBV19 and TRBJ2-5; 15 bases match TRBD2. V lost 8 bases and J lost 7; bases outside the gene matches: 8. Per germline, CDR1 LNHDA and CDR2 SQIVND (reference sequence). The CDR3 extends over 15 amino acids. CDR3 in DNA: TGTGCCAGTTCGAAGGGACTAGCGGGAGGTTTGACCCAGTACTTC. Translated: CASSKGLAGGLTQYF.

This sequence joins TRBV9 and TRBJ2-3; 10 bases fit TRBD1. Germline V gives CDR1 SGDLS, CDR2 YYNGEE. The CDR3 consists of 17 residues. The V and J ends lost 3 bases and 4 bases, in that order; junction bases with no gene match: 11. The DNA for the CDR3 is TGTGCCAGCAGCGAAAGGGGGGGACAGGGGACGGCAGATACGCAGTATTTT. Encoded protein: CASSERGGQGTADTQYF.

The chain couples TRBV28 to TRBJ1-1, with 8 bases lining up with TRBD1. The CDR3 covers 14 residues. Per the germline V gene, CDR1 is MDHEN and CDR2 is SYDVKM. With 2 bases clipped from V and 4 bases from J, the junction kept 3 bases outside the gene matches. CDR3 in amino acids: CASSLQGAVTEAFF. CDR3 coding DNA: TGTGCCAGCAGTTTACAGGGGGCAGTCACTGAAGCTTTCTTT. Complete variable domain (other parts from reference TRBV28 and TRBJ1-1): DVKVTQSSRYLVKRTGEKVFLECVQDMDHENMFWYRQDPGLGLRLIYFSYDVKMKEKGDIPEGYSVSREKKERFSLILESASTNQTSMYLCASSLQGAVTEAFFGQGTRLTVV.

The J gene is TRBJ2-2, the V gene TRBV5-4, with TRBD2 identical over 8 bases. With 9 bases clipped from V and 7 bases from J, the junction kept 17 bases outside the gene matches. This CDR3 is 16 amino acids long. The germline V gene encodes CDR1 SGHNT and CDR2 YYREEE (reference sequence). The CDR3: CATRATSGARGGELFF. The CDR3 DNA follows: TGTGCCACCAGGGCCACTAGCGGCGCGAGGGGCGGGGAGCTGTTTTTT.

This clone was observed a single time. The gene calls are TRBV9 and TRBJ1-1, with 8 bases matching TRBD1. This CDR3 region has 13 residues. In germline, CDR1 is SGDLS, CDR2 YYNGEE. With V trimmed by 0 bases and J by 7 bases, 2 bases remained unmatched. Here the CDR3 reads CASSVVGQGEAFF. The CDR3 nucleotides are TGTGCCAGCAGCGTAGTTGGACAGGGTGAAGCTTTCTTT.

The chain couples TRBV7-2 to TRBJ1-2; 7 nucleotides agree with TRBD1. Trimming cost V 6 bases and J 0 bases; bases outside gene matches: 4. CDR3 length equals 14 residues. Germline V gene lookup returns CDR1 SGHTA and CDR2 FQGNSA. This CDR3 reads CASRGQRSNYGYTF. The CDR3 DNA follows: TGTGCCAGCAGGGGACAGCGTTCTAACTATGGCTACACCTTC. The full variable domain, in which reference TRBV7-2 and TRBJ1-2 provide the parts outside the CDR3, is GAGVSQSPSNKVTEKGKDVELRCDPISGHTALYWYRQSLGQGLEFLIYFQGNSAPDKSGLPSDRFSAERTGGSVSTLTIQRTQQEDSAVYLCASRGQRSNYGYTFGSGTRLTVV.

In its sample, this clone was seen once. This sequence joins TRBV5-1 and TRBJ1-2, with D possibly matching TRBD1 (5 bases). CDR3 size: 15 residues. Trimming pared 6 bases from V and 4 bases from J, leaving 19 bases between. Looked up from germline, CDR1 is SGHRS and CDR2 is YFSETQ. CDR3 amino acids: CASTPGGFNSYGYTF. CDR3 in DNA: TGCGCCAGCACCCCCGGGGGTTTTAATTCCTATGGCTACACCTTC.

This clone was seen a single time. V is TRBV10-3 and J is TRBJ2-7, with 10 nucleotides matching TRBD1. This CDR3 is 14 amino acids long. With 7 bases clipped from V and 4 bases from J, the junction kept 7 bases outside the gene matches. Germline V gene lookup returns CDR1 ENHRY and CDR2 SYGVKD. The CDR3 is CAINPGQGTYEQYF. CDR3 nucleotide sequence: TGTGCCATCAATCCGGGACAGGGGACGTACGAGCAGTACTTC.

The rearrangement joins TRBV7-6 to TRBJ1-3; no clear D gene. V gave up 4 bases and J gave up 4 bases, with 2 bases separating them. The length of the CDR3 is 11 residues. CDR1 is SGHVS, CDR2 FNYEAQ, per germline. CDR3 in amino acids: CASSSGNTIYF. For the CDR3, the DNA is TGTGCCAGCAGCTCGGGAAACACCATATATTTT.

This clone was seen only once. The V call is TRBV27, the J call TRBJ1-3, with no clear D. This CDR3 is 14 amino acids long. The V end was cut by 5 bases, the J end by 3 bases, with 11 bases between. Germline CDR1 MNHEY, CDR2 SMNVEV (reference sequence). Here the CDR3 DNA reads TGTGCCAGCAGTGCGATCTCGGGTGGAAACACCATATATTTT. Translating it yields CASSAISGGNTIYF.

This rearrangement joins TRBV28 to TRBJ2-1; D unresolved. This CDR3 comprises 18 residues. Germline assignment: CDR1 MDHEN and CDR2 SYDVKM. Trimming took 5 bases from V and 3 from J, leaving 23 bases between them. The CDR3 protein is CASSAPALGKRIYNEQFF. The CDR3, as DNA: TGTGCCAGCAGTGCCCCCGCTCTGGGTAAGAGAATCTACAATGAGCAGTTCTTC.

V usage is TRBV6-5 and J usage is TRBJ2-7; D is ambiguous. Trimming cost V 0 bases and J 0 bases, with 9 bases left between them. CDR1 is MNHEY and CDR2 is SVGAGI in the germline V gene. The CDR3 spans 15 residues. DNA for the CDR3: TGTGCCAGCAGTTACTCGTATAAGCGCTCCTACGAGCAGTACTTC. Translation: CASSYSYKRSYEQYF.

V gene TRBV10-2 combines with J gene TRBJ1-1; no clear D gene. The CDR3 sequence is 12 residues long. The germline V gene encodes CDR1 WSHSY and CDR2 SAAADI. V shed 3 bases and J shed 0 bases, with 2 bases lying between them. The CDR3 here is CASSEMNTEAFF. Written as DNA, the CDR3 is TGCGCCAGCAGTGAAATGAACACTGAAGCTTTCTTT.